Listed here are 27 T cell receptor beta chains from one sample, sequenced in a study of OX40 agonist ivuxolimab in advanced cancers. Sequencing was performed with immunoSEQ multiplex PCR; in TCRdb, only in-frame clones are kept and a portion is missing. The sample has more than 35,000 clones, less than 90% seen once. The material sequenced was CD4+ or CD8+ T cells sorted from blood, taken in a trial of the OX40 agonist ivuxolimab. The receptors derive from an adult with an advanced solid tumor such as melanoma, head and neck, liver or kidney cancer.

The chain is built from TRBV18 and TRBJ2-3, with 11 positions matching TRBD2. This CDR3 is built from 17 residues. CDR1 KGHSH and CDR2 LQKENI come from the germline V gene. With 1 base clipped from V and 4 bases from J, the junction kept 7 bases outside the gene matches. As DNA, the CDR3 is TGTGCCAGCTCACCACAGGTAGCGGGAGGGCCGGCAGATACGCAGTATTTT. Its translation: CASSPQVAGGPADTQYF. Filled out from reference TRBV18 and TRBJ2-3, the complete variable domain reads NAGVMQNPRHLVRRRGQEARLRCSPMKGHSHVYWYRQLPEEGLKFMVYLQKENIIDESGMPKERFSAEFPKEGPSILRIQQVVRGDSAAYFCASSPQVAGGPADTQYFGPGTRLTVL.

This clone was counted between two and nine times. This rearrangement joins TRBV7-8 to TRBJ2-6, with unresolved D. The germline CDR1 and CDR2 sequences are SGHVS and FQNEAQ. The germline V and J ends were trimmed by 5 bases and 5 bases, with 7 bases remaining between them. The CDR3 is 13 residues long. This CDR3 reads CASSIGRANVLTF. The CDR3 nucleotides read TGTGCCAGCAGCATAGGGAGGGCCAACGTCCTGACTTTC.

This chain joins TRBV7-9 and TRBJ1-4; D is unclear. Germline CDR1 is SEHNR and CDR2 is FQNEAQ (reference sequence). V lost 2 bases, J lost 8 bases, and 9 bases lay in between. This CDR3 comprises 13 residues. The CDR3 here is CASSLSGAEKLFF. The CDR3, as DNA: TGTGCCAGCAGCTTATCCGGAGCGGAAAAACTGTTTTTT.

The chain is built from TRBV18 and TRBJ1-6; TRBD1 matches at 10 bases. Trimming at V came to 4 bases and at J to 5 bases, leaving 5 bases not matched to a gene. CDR1 and CDR2 from the germline V gene are KGHSH and LQKENI. CDR3 length equals 16 residues. The CDR3 reads CASSQTGGIDNSPLHF. DNA for the CDR3: TGTGCCAGCTCACAGACAGGGGGCATCGATAATTCACCCCTCCACTTT.

This chain connects TRBV5-1 to TRBJ1-2; D unclear. With 0 bases removed from V and 4 bases from J, the gap between germline ends came to 10 bases. The CDR3 consists of 14 residues. The germline gives CDR1 SGHRS, CDR2 YFSETQ. The DNA of the CDR3 is TGCGCCAGCAGCTTGGCCGAAGGACCCTATGGCTACACCTTC. Translated: CASSLAEGPYGYTF.

V and J are TRBV5-1 and TRBJ1-2; TRBD1 agrees at 9 bases. Trimming removed 5 bases from V and 8 bases from J; junction bases left unmatched: 10. Germline loops: CDR1 SGHRS, CDR2 YFSETQ. This CDR3 spans 14 amino acids. CDR3 nucleotide sequence: TGCGCCAGCAGTTTCCCGGGACAGGGCAAAGGCTACACCTTC. Protein: CASSFPGQGKGYTF.

The chain recombines TRBV11-2 with TRBJ1-2; D may be TRBD1 (5 bases). Germline V gives CDR1 SGHAT, CDR2 FQNNGV. The CDR3 sequence is 15 residues long. V gave up 3 bases and J gave up 4 bases, with 15 bases separating them. CDR3 coding DNA: TGTGCCAGCAGCTTTTTTGGGGGAGGGGCCTATGGCTACACCTTC. It is translated as CASSFFGGGAYGYTF. The complete variable domain, with remaining parts taken from reference TRBV11-2 and TRBJ1-2, reads EAGVAQSPRYKIIEKRQSVAFWCNPISGHATLYWYQQILGQGPKLLIQFQNNGVVDDSQLPKDRFSAERLKGVDSTLKIQPAKLEDSAVYLCASSFFGGGAYGYTFGSGTRLTVV.

This chain joins TRBV9 and TRBJ1-3; a possible D gene is TRBD1 (5 bases). Germline CDR1 is SGDLS and CDR2 is YYNGEE. Trimming stripped 2 bases from V and 0 bases from J, with 18 bases between. The CDR3 has 18 residues. For the CDR3, the DNA is TGTGCCAGCAGCGTGGGGCAGCTAACCTCCGCCTCTGGAAACACCATATATTTT. It codes for CASSVGQLTSASGNTIYF.

The chain is built from TRBV5-5 and TRBJ2-6; no definite D call. Trimming pared 0 bases from V and 1 base from J, leaving 5 bases between. Germline V gives CDR1 SGHKS, CDR2 YYEKEE (reference sequence). The CDR3 covers 15 residues. CDR3 DNA: TGTGCCAGCAGCTTGGCCCCGTCTGGGGCCAACGTCCTGACTTTC. The encoded protein is CASSLAPSGANVLTF.

The chain combines TRBV7-7 with TRBJ2-7; perhaps TRBD2 as D (6 bases). CDR3 length equals 15 residues. Trimming took off 5 bases at V and 3 bases at J, with 17 bases between the two ends. Germline assignment: CDR1 SSHAT and CDR2 FNYEAQ (reference sequence). CDR3 protein: CASSSSAGTIYEQYF. CDR3 bases: TGTGCCAGCAGCAGTTCGGCGGGAACAATCTACGAGCAGTACTTC.

This clone has only one observation. The gene calls are TRBV19 and TRBJ2-3, with TRBD1 matching 7 bases. Germline lookup yields CDR1 LNHDA and CDR2 SQIVND (reference sequence). CDR3 length: 14 amino acids. The junction had 8 bases not matched to a gene; V was cut back by 5 bases and J by 6 bases. The CDR3 spells CASSFRQGTDTQYF. The CDR3 DNA sequence: TGTGCCAGTAGTTTTAGACAGGGTACTGATACGCAGTATTTT.

This chain links TRBV4-1 with TRBJ2-1; 7 bases are a match to TRBD1. This CDR3 region has 14 residues. The germline V gene has CDR1 MGHRA and CDR2 YSYEKL. V gave up 1 base and J gave up 8 bases; unmatched junction bases: 5. The CDR3 DNA reads as TGCGCCAGCAGCCAAGGACAGGGTCACGATGAGCAGTTCTTC. This gives the protein CASSQGQGHDEQFF.

A single count supports this clone. The rearrangement joins TRBV7-9 to TRBJ2-5; 10 bases are a match to TRBD1. The CDR3 covers 15 residues. Germline values: CDR1 SEHNR, CDR2 FQNEAQ (reference sequence). V shed 4 bases and J 2 bases; nucleotides not matched to a gene: 4. CDR3 DNA: TGTGCCAGCAGCTGGGGACAGGGGAAACAAGAGACCCAGTACTTC. This translates into CASSWGQGKQETQYF. Full variable domain (remainder filled in from reference TRBV7-9 and TRBJ2-5): DTGVSQNPRHKITKRGQNVTFRCDPISEHNRLYWYRQTLGQGPEFLTYFQNEAQLEKSRLLSDRFSAERPKGSFSTLEIQRTEQGDSAMYLCASSWGQGKQETQYFGPGTRLLVL.

The rearrangement links TRBV6-1 to TRBJ2-5; tentative D call: TRBD2 (7 bases). This CDR3 spans 12 amino acids. Germline CDR1 and CDR2: MNHNS and SASEGT. The V end was cut by 11 bases, the J end by 5 bases, with 15 bases between. CDR3 sequence (DNA): TGTGCCGGGGAGGGGGGTACGGAGACCCAGTACTTC. Residues: CAGEGGTETQYF.

The chain links TRBV19 to TRBJ2-7; 9 positions agree with TRBD1. The germline gives CDR1 LNHDA, CDR2 SQIVND (reference sequence). Losses at the gene ends were 5 bases for V and 6 bases for J; bases not matched to a gene: 11. The CDR3 extends over 15 amino acids. CDR3: CASSSSPGQGSEQYF. In DNA form, the CDR3 reads TGTGCCAGTAGTTCCTCACCGGGACAGGGTAGCGAGCAGTACTTC. The complete variable domain, with remaining parts taken from reference TRBV19 and TRBJ2-7, reads DGGITQSPKYLFRKEGQNVTLSCEQNLNHDAMYWYRQDPGQGLRLIYYSQIVNDFQKGDIAEGYSVSREKKESFPLTVTSAQKNPTAFYLCASSSSPGQGSEQYFGPGTRLTVT.

V gene TRBV28 combines with J gene TRBJ1-4; no firm D call. CDR1 and CDR2 (germline): MDHEN, SYDVKM. The V gene lost 2 bases and the J gene lost 2 bases, with 9 bases spanning the gap. The CDR3 totals 15 residues. CDR3 protein: CASSLLAGTNEKLFF. The CDR3 region has the DNA TGTGCCAGCAGTTTACTGGCCGGGACTAATGAAAAACTGTTTTTT.

The gene calls are TRBV4-1 and TRBJ2-3; D is possibly TRBD2 (5 bases). V lost 0 bases to trimming and J lost 5 bases, with 15 bases between them. CDR3 length: 16 residues. Germline loops: CDR1 MGHRA, CDR2 YSYEKL. The CDR3 protein is CASSQESNEGVDTQYF. CDR3 nucleotide sequence: TGCGCCAGCAGCCAAGAGTCCAACGAGGGAGTAGATACGCAGTATTTT.

The genes are TRBV30 and TRBJ2-6; D ambiguous. The CDR3 is made up of 16 amino acids. Looked up from germline, CDR1 is GTSNPN and CDR2 is SVGIG (reference sequence). V shed 4 bases and J shed 0 bases, with 13 bases lying between them. This CDR3 reads CAWIRTLGSGANVLTF. In DNA form, the CDR3 reads TGTGCCTGGATCAGGACGTTGGGCTCTGGGGCCAACGTCCTGACTTTC.

The chain combines TRBV19 with TRBJ2-7; D is perhaps TRBD2 (5 bases). From germline, CDR1 is LNHDA and CDR2 SQIVND (reference sequence). Trimming left V 0 bases short and J 3 bases short, with 9 bases between. This CDR3 spans 14 amino acids. As DNA, the CDR3 is TGTGCCAGTAGTATAGAATCAACTAGCTACGAGCAGTACTTC. Its translation is CASSIESTSYEQYF.

The chain recombines TRBV5-1 with TRBJ2-6; perhaps TRBD2 as D (5 bases). This CDR3 spans 16 amino acids. V gave up 2 bases and J gave up 6 bases, with 15 bases separating them. The germline gives CDR1 SGHRS, CDR2 YFSETQ. In DNA form, the CDR3 reads TGCGCCAGCAGCTTAAGCTCTAACCTAGCGGCCAACGTCCTGACTTTC. Residues: CASSLSSNLAANVLTF.

This chain's CDR3 is CASSDAGQLNTEAFF. Here the CDR3 DNA reads TGTGCCAGCAGTGACGCGGGACAGCTGAACACTGAAGCTTTCTTT. V usage is TRBV2 and J usage is TRBJ1-1; 7 bases line up with TRBD1. The CDR3 is 15 residues long. Germline CDR1 and CDR2: SNHLY and FYNNEI. The V gene end was trimmed by 3 bases and the J gene end by 0 bases; junction bases not matched to a gene: 4.

This rearrangement joins TRBV25-1 to TRBJ2-2; TRBD1 matches at 7 bases. The CDR3 runs to 14 residues. Germline lookup yields CDR1 MGHDK and CDR2 SYGVNS. The trim removed 6 bases at V and 0 bases at J, leaving 1 base unmatched. As DNA, the CDR3 is TGTGCCAGCAGGGGACAGCCGAACACCGGGGAGCTGTTTTTT. Translation gives CASRGQPNTGELFF. Based on the CDR3 plus reference TRBV25-1 and TRBJ2-2, the full variable domain is EADIYQTPRYLVIGTGKKITLECSQTMGHDKMYWYQQDPGMELHLIHYSYGVNSTEKGDLSSESTVSRIRTEHFPLTLESARPSHTSQYLCASRGQPNTGELFFGEGSRLTVL.

The V call is TRBV6-5, the J call TRBJ1-2; tentative D call: TRBD1 (5 bases). CDR3 size: 13 residues. From germline, CDR1 is MNHEY and CDR2 SVGAGI. V was pared by 5 bases and J by 2 bases, with 9 bases between. Here the CDR3 reads CASSQGINYGYTF. The DNA for the CDR3 is TGTGCCAGCAGTCAGGGAATAAACTATGGCTACACCTTC.

The chain uses TRBV7-9 and TRBJ2-7; a possible D gene is TRBD2 (7 bases). This CDR3 is built from 18 residues. Trimming shortened V by 4 bases and J by 5 bases, and 27 bases separated the two germline ends. Germline V gene lookup returns CDR1 SEHNR and CDR2 FQNEAQ (reference sequence). The CDR3 coding sequence is TGTGCCAGCAGCTCACCCGTATTGGGGGCTAGCGGATCTAACGAGCAGTACTTC. Its translation: CASSSPVLGASGSNEQYF.

The rearrangement uses TRBV6-5 and TRBJ2-7; 8 bases line up with TRBD1. CDR1 MNHEY and CDR2 SVGAGI come from the germline V gene. There are 13 residues in the CDR3. J lost 2 bases, V lost 4 bases, and 1 base had no gene match. CDR3 sequence reads: CASSSDRAYEQYF. Here the CDR3 DNA reads TGTGCCAGCAGTTCGGACAGGGCCTACGAGCAGTACTTC.

This chain connects TRBV29-1 to TRBJ2-1; TRBD2 matches at 7 bases. Germline V CDR1 and CDR2: SQVTM, ANQGSEA. V shed 7 bases and J 0 bases; nucleotides not matched to a gene: 6. The CDR3 extends over 14 amino acids. The CDR3, as DNA: TGCAGCGGGGAGCGGGACCGCTCCTACAATGAGCAGTTCTTC. Amino acid sequence: CSGERDRSYNEQFF.

This chain connects TRBV29-1 to TRBJ2-1; 13 bases agree with TRBD2. Germline-derived CDR1 and CDR2 are SQVTM and ANQGSEA. The CDR3 contains 17 residues. With V trimmed by 4 bases and J by 2 bases, 8 bases remained unmatched. CDR3 sequence (DNA): TGCAGCGTTGTTCCGGGGACTAGCGGGACTCCCTACAATGAGCAGTTCTTC. Its translation is CSVVPGTSGTPYNEQFF.